Given below is one T cell receptor beta chain in context. This CDR3 has 15 residues. Germline CDR1 is LGHNA and CDR2 is YNFKEQ. J gave up 2 bases and V 4 bases, and 4 bases lay outside the gene matches. This entry belongs to a study of control samples from healthy donors and cancer patients. The method was immunoSEQ multiplex PCR; TCRdb's version includes in-frame clones alone and lacks a portion of them. The sample gives some 140,000 clones, roughly nine tenths of which show up once; roughly 8.7% is in the top ten. Sequenced sample: blood. The chain combines TRBV4-2 with TRBJ2-3; 9 bases line up with TRBD2. This receptor was taken from a woman in her 30s in good health. The CDR3 bases are TGTGCCAGCAGCCCAACTAGCGGGTACACAGATACGCAGTATTTT. The encoded protein is CASSPTSGYTDTQYF.